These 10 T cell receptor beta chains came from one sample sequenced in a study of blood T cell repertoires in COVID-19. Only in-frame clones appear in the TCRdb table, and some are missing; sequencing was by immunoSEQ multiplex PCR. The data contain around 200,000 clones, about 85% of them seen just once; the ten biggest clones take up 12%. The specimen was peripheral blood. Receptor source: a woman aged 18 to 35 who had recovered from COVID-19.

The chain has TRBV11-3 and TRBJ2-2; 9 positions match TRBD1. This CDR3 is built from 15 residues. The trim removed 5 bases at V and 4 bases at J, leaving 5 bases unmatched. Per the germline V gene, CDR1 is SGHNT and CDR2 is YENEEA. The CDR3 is CASSDRQGVTGELFF. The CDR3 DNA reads TGTGCCAGCAGCGATCGACAGGGGGTCACCGGGGAGCTGTTTTTT.

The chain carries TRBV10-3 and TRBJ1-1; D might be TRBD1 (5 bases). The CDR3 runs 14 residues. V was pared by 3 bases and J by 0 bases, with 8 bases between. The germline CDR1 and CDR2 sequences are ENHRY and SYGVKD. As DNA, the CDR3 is TGTGCCATCAGTGAAAGGGGCATGAACACTGAAGCTTTCTTT. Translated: CAISERGMNTEAFF.

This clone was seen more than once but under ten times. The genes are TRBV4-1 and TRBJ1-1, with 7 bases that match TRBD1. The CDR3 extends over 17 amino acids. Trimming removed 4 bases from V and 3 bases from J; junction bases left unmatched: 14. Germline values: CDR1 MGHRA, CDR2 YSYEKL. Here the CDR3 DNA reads TGCGCCAGCAGCCCCGAATTAGACAGGGCGGAAGACACTGAAGCTTTCTTT. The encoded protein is CASSPELDRAEDTEAFF.

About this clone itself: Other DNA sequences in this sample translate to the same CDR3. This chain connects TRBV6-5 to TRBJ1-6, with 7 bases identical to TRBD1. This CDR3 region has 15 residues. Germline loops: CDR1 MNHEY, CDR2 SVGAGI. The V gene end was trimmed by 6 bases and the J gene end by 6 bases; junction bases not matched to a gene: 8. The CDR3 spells CASSITRDSNSPLHF. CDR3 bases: TGTGCCAGCAGCATCACCCGGGACAGTAATTCACCCCTCCACTTT.

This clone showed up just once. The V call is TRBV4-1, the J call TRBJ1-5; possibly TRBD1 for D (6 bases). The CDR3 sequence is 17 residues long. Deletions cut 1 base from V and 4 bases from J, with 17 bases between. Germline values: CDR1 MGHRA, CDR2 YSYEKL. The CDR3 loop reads CASSQVGHRAANQPQHF. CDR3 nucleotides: TGCGCCAGCAGCCAAGTGGGACATCGGGCTGCGAATCAGCCCCAGCATTTT.

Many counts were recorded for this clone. This CDR3 is CASSERSSAYNSPLHF. DNA for the CDR3: TGTGCCAGCAGTGAAAGGAGTTCTGCCTATAATTCACCCCTCCACTTT. This sequence joins TRBV25-1 and TRBJ1-6; D remains ambiguous. The germline gives CDR1 MGHDK, CDR2 SYGVNS. Trimming shortened V by 2 bases and J by 2 bases, and 10 bases separated the two germline ends. CDR3 size: 16 residues.

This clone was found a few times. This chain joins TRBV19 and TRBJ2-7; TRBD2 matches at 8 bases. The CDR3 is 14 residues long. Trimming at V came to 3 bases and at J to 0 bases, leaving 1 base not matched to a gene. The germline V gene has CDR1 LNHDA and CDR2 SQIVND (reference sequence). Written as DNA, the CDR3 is TGTGCCAGTAGTATCGCGGGAGGCTCCTACGAGCAGTACTTC. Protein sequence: CASSIAGGSYEQYF.

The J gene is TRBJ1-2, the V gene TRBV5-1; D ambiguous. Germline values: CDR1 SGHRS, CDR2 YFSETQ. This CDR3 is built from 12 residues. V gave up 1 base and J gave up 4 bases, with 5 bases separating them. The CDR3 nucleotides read TGCGCCAGCAGCTTGCGGGGCTATGGCTACACCTTC. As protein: CASSLRGYGYTF.

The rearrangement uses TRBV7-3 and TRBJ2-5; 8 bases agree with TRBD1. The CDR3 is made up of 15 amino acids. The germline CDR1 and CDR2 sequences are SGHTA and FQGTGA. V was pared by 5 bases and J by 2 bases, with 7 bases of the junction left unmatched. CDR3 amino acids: CASSRRGQVQETQYF. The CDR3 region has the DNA TGTGCCAGCAGCCGACGGGGACAGGTTCAAGAGACCCAGTACTTC.

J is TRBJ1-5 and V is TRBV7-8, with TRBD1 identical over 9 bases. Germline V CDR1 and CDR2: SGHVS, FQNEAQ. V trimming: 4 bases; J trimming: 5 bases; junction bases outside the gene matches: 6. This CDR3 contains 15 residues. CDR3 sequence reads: CASSSTWDRDQPQHF. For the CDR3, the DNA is TGTGCCAGCAGCTCCACCTGGGACAGGGATCAGCCCCAGCATTTT.